This T cell receptor (beta chain) is from a study of T-cell reconstitution after alpha-beta-depleted transplantation in children. Unique molecular identifiers were used to barcode this TCRbeta library. TCRdb redid the calling of the PCR reads with MiXCR, one entry per CDR3 protein. This table holds around 410,000 distinct CDR3 sequences, around 9.9% found once. A few counts support this clonotype. Trimming pared 0 bases from V and 8 bases from J, leaving 10 bases between. The germline gives CDR1 SGHDN, CDR2 FVKESK. CDR3 length: 13 residues. The V gene is TRBV14, the J gene TRBJ1-1; D not certain. The TCR originated in a human donor who donated a stem cell graft to a child with acute myeloid leukemia. The material was PBMCs from the stem cell graft donor, obtained from the stem cell graft. The CDR3 sequence: CASSQDMRREAFF. DNA for the CDR3: TGTGCCAGCAGCCAAGATATGAGGAGAGAAGCTTTCTTT.